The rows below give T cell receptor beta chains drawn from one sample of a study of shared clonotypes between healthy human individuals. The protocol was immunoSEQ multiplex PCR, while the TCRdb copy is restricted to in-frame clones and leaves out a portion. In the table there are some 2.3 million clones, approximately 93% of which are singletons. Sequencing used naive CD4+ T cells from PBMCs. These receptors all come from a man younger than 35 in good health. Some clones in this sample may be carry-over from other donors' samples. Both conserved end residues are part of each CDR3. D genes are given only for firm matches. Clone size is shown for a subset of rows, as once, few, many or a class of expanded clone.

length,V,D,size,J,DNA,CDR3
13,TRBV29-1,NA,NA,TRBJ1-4,TGCAGCGTTGAAAACCTGAGGGATGAAAAACTGTTTTTT,CSVENLRDEKLFF
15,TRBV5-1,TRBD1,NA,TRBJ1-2,TGCGCCAGCAGCTTGATGGCAGGGGGAGCCTATGGCTACACCTTC,CASSLMAGGAYGYTF
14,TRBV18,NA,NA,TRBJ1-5,TGTGCCAGCTCACCTGTACCCGCAAATCAGCCCCAGCATTTT,CASSPVPANQPQHF
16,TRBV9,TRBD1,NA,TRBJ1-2,TGTGCCAGCAGCGTAGCTGGTGTCAGGGGGCGGGATGGCTACACCTTC,CASSVAGVRGRDGYTF
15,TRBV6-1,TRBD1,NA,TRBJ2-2,TGTGCCAGCAGCCGGACAGGGTCGAAATCCGGGGAGCTGTTTTTT,CASSRTGSKSGELFF
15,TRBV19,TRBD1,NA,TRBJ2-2,TGTGCCAGTAGCTCTACAGGGGTGATGGCCGGGGAGCTGTTTTTT,CASSSTGVMAGELFF
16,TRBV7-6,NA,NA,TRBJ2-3,TGTGCCAGCAGCCCCACCTACGGGGGCTACACAGATACGCAGTATTTT,CASSPTYGGYTDTQYF
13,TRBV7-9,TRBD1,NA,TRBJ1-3,TGTGCCAGCAGCGTGGACAGGGGAAACACCATATATTTT,CASSVDRGNTIYF
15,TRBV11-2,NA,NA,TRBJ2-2,TGTGCCAGCATCCTTTCGGGCCAGAACACCGGGGAGCTGTTTTTT,CASILSGQNTGELFF
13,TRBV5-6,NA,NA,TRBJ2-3,TGTGCCAGCAGCTTGGGCCACAGAGATACGCAGTATTTT,CASSLGHRDTQYF
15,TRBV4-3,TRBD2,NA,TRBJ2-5,TGCGCCAGCAGCCAAGATCCCGGGAGGGGAGAGACCCAGTACTTC,CASSQDPGRGETQYF
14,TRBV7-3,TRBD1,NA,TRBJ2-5,TGTGCCAGCAGCCCAGGGGGCGAGAGAGAGACCCAGTACTTC,CASSPGGERETQYF
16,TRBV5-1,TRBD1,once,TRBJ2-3,TGCGCCAGCAGCTTCGGACAGGGATTAAGCACAGATACGCAGTATTTT,CASSFGQGLSTDTQYF
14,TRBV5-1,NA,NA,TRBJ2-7,TGCGCCAGCAGCCCGCGGGGAGAGAGCTACGAGCAGTACTTC,CASSPRGESYEQYF
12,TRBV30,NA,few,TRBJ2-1,TGTGCCGGAGGCGGGCGGTACAATGAGCAGTTCTTC,CAGGGRYNEQFF
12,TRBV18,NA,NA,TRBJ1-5,TGTGCCAGCTCATCCGCAGGGGATCCCAAGCATTTT,CASSSAGDPKHF
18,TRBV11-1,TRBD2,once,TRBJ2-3,TGTGCCAGCAGTTTTTCCCGAGCGGGGGTATTGGGTACAGATACGCAGTATTTT,CASSFSRAGVLGTDTQYF
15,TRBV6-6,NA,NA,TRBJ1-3,TGTGCCAGCAGGGGGGGGTTCAATTCTGGAAACACCATATATTTT,CASRGGFNSGNTIYF
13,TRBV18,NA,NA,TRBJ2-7,TGTGCCAGCTCAACAGGGTTGGGGAACGAGCAGTACTTC,CASSTGLGNEQYF
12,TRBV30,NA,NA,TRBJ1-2,TGTGCCTGGAGTGTATGGGAGTATGGCTACACCTTC,CAWSVWEYGYTF
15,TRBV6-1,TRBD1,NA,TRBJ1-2,TGTGCCAGCAGTGAGCGTACCGGGACAGCCTATGGCTACACCTTC,CASSERTGTAYGYTF
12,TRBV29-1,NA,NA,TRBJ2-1,TGCAGCGTTGATCCGGGATACAATGAGCAGTTCTTC,CSVDPGYNEQFF
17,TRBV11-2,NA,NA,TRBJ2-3,TGTGCCAGCAGCTTAGACCGTCGACAGTATTACACAGATACGCAGTATTTT,CASSLDRRQYYTDTQYF
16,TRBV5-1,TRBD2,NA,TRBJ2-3,TGCGCCAGCAGCTTGGACCCGGGAGGGCGGGCAGATACGCAGTATTTT,CASSLDPGGRADTQYF
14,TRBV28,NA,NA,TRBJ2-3,TGTGCCAGCAGCCCACAAGCTCGAACAGATACGCAGTATTTT,CASSPQARTDTQYF
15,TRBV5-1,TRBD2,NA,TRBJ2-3,TGCGCCAGCACTTGGCTAGCGGGAGCCTCAGATACGCAGTATTTT,CASTWLAGASDTQYF
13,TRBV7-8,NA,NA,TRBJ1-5,TGTGCCAGCAGCTTAGAACTCAGCCAGCCCCAGCATTTT,CASSLELSQPQHF
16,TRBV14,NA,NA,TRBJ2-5,TGTGCCAGCAGCCAAGGCTTTCAGCGAGTCCAAGAGACCCAGTACTTC,CASSQGFQRVQETQYF
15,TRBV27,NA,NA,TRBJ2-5,TGTGCCAGCAGTTTAGGCGCAGGGGCGGTGGAGACCCAGTACTTC,CASSLGAGAVETQYF
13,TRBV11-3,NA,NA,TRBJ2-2,TGTGCCAGCAGCCCCCAGGGGTATGGGGAGCTGTTTTTT,CASSPQGYGELFF
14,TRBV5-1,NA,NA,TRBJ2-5,TGCGCCAGCAGCACAGAGGCACCAGGGGAGACCCAGTACTTC,CASSTEAPGETQYF
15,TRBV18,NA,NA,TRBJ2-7,TGTGCCAGCTCACCACCGTCAGGGGTCCCCTACGAGCAGTACTTC,CASSPPSGVPYEQYF
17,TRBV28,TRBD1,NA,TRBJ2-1,TGTGCCAGCAGTCCAAGGGGGACAGGGAGCCCCTACAATGAGCAGTTCTTC,CASSPRGTGSPYNEQFF
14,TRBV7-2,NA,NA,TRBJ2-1,TGTGCCAGCAGCTCCGCCGACAGTTACAATGAGCAGTTCTTC,CASSSADSYNEQFF
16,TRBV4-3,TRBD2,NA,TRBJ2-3,TGCGCCAGCAGCCAGGCGACTAGCGGGAGGGGGGATACGCAGTATTTT,CASSQATSGRGDTQYF
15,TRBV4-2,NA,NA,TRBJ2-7,TGTGCCAGCAGCCAAGCATCCCGGGACTCCTACGAGCAGTACTTC,CASSQASRDSYEQYF
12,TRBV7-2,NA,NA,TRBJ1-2,TGTGCCAGCAGCTCGACGGTCTATGGCTACACCTTC,CASSSTVYGYTF
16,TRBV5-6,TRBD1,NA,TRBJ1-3,TGTGCCAGCAGCCCCGGGGACAGGGGATCTAGAAACACCATATATTTT,CASSPGDRGSRNTIYF
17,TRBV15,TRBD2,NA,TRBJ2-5,TGTGCCACCAGCAGAATGACTAGCGGGAGCGGGCAAGAGACCCAGTACTTC,CATSRMTSGSGQETQYF
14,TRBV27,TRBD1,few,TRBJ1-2,TGTGCCAGCGGGAGGGACAGGGGGACGGTTGGCTACACCTTC,CASGRDRGTVGYTF
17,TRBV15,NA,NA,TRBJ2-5,TGTGCCACCAGCAGAGATCCCCCGTCGGGGCGTGGGGAGACCCAGTACTTC,CATSRDPPSGRGETQYF
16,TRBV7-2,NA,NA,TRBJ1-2,TGTGCCAGCAGCCTCCGGGGCAGGCAGACAGACTATGGCTACACCTTC,CASSLRGRQTDYGYTF
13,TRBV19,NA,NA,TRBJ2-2,TGTGCCAGTAGTGTCCTAACGTCCGGGGAGCTGTTTTTT,CASSVLTSGELFF
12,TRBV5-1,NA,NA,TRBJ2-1,TGCGCCAGCAGCTTCGGACGGAATGAGCAGTTCTTC,CASSFGRNEQFF
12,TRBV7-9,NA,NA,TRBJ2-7,TGTGCCAGCAGCCCCAGGGCCTACGAGCAGTACTTC,CASSPRAYEQYF
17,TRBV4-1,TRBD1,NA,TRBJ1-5,TGCGCCAGCAGCCCAACGGACAGGTTCGATAGCAATCAGCCCCAGCATTTT,CASSPTDRFDSNQPQHF
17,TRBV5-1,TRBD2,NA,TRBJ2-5,TGCGCCAGCAGCTTGTGGACTAGCGGGAGGATGGCGGAGACCCAGTACTTC,CASSLWTSGRMAETQYF
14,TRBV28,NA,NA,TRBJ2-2,TGTGCCAGCAGTTCCGGGGGTTCCGACGGGGAGCTGTTTTTT,CASSSGGSDGELFF
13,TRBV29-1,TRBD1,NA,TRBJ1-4,TGCAGCGGATCGACAGGGTGGGGGGAAAAACTGTTTTTT,CSGSTGWGEKLFF
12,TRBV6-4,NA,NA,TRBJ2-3,TGTGCCAGCAGTGACCGCACAGATACGCAGTATTTT,CASSDRTDTQYF
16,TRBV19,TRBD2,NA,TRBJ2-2,TGTGCCAGTAGTATCGGGGGGATCTCTGGGACCGGGGAGCTGTTTTTT,CASSIGGISGTGELFF
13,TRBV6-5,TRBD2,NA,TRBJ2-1,TGTGCCAGCAGCGGGACTAGCGGCAATGAGCAGTTCTTC,CASSGTSGNEQFF
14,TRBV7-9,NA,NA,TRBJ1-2,TGTGCCAGCAGCTTAAAAGCAGGGGCCCATGGCTACACCTTC,CASSLKAGAHGYTF
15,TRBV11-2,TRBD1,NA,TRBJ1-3,TGTGCCAGCAGCGTGCAGGGGGCAGGTGGAAACACCATATATTTT,CASSVQGAGGNTIYF